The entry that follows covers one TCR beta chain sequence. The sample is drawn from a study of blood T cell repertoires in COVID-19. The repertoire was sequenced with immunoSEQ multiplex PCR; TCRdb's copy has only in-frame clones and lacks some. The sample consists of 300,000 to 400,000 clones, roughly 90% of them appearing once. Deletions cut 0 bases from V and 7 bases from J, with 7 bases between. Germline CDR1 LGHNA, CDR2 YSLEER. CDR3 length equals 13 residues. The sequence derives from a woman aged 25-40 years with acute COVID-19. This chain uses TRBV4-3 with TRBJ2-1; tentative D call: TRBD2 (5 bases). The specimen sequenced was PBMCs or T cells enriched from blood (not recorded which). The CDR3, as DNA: TGCGCCAGCAGCCAAGACCCGGGGAATGAGCAGTTCTTC. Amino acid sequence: CASSQDPGNEQFF.